A single sample is the source of the 15 T cell receptor beta chains below, sequenced in a study of patients and donors after allogeneic stem cell transplantation. TCRdb fed the RT-PCR reads into MiXCR, producing one record per CDR3 protein. The sample lists some 230,000 distinct CDR3 sequences, roughly 14% seen once, with roughly 10% in the top ten. Sequenced: blood, either unsorted or a sorted T cell fraction (not recorded which). These receptors came from a human donor who was either an allogeneic HSCT recipient or a stem cell or donor lymphocyte infusion donor (not recorded which). It is not recorded whose cells these are; they may come from a transplant donor.

This clonotype was recorded at least ten times. The rearrangement links TRBV9 to TRBJ1-6, with 10 bases fitting TRBD1. Germline trimming cut 2 bases from V and 10 bases from J; bases unmatched to any gene: 9. Germline values: CDR1 SGDLS, CDR2 YYNGEE. The CDR3 has 16 amino acids. DNA of the CDR3: TGTGCCAGCAGCGTTCTGCCGGGACAGGGGCTGTCACCCCTCCACTTT. Translation gives CASSVLPGQGLSPLHF.

This clonotype was seen repeatedly, ten times or more. This chain connects TRBV29-1 to TRBJ2-3; 10 bases agree with TRBD1. The germline gives CDR1 SQVTM, CDR2 ANQGSEA. This CDR3 contains 14 residues. The V segment lost 4 bases and the J segment 3 bases; nucleotides outside the gene matches: 4. The CDR3 loop reads CSVVGDRGTDTQYF. CDR3 in DNA: TGCAGCGTTGTGGGGGACAGGGGTACAGATACGCAGTATTTT.

This clonotype was found a few times. The chain carries TRBV6-5 and TRBJ2-7; maybe TRBD1 (6 bases). Germline CDR1 MNHEY, CDR2 SVGAGI. The V gene lost 1 base and the J gene lost 1 base, with 8 bases spanning the gap. This CDR3 has 14 amino acids. The CDR3 sequence is CASSYFQGSYEQYF. DNA of the CDR3: TGTGCCAGCAGTTACTTCCAGGGGTCCTACGAGCAGTACTTC.

The V gene is TRBV9, the J gene TRBJ1-6; TRBD1 might be the D (5 bases). Germline V gives CDR1 SGDLS, CDR2 YYNGEE. The germline V and J ends were trimmed by 7 bases and 9 bases, with 8 bases remaining between them. The CDR3 is 11 residues long. The CDR3: CASGGTSPLHF. The DNA for the CDR3 is TGTGCCAGCGGAGGGACTTCACCCCTCCACTTT.

The chain carries TRBV9 and TRBJ2-3; 8 positions agree with TRBD2. CDR3 size: 16 residues. Per germline, CDR1 SGDLS and CDR2 YYNGEE. The J segment lost 1 base and the V segment lost 0 bases, leaving 4 bases of the junction unmatched. CDR3 nucleotide sequence: TGTGCCAGCAGCGTAGATCGAGCGGGGGGCACAGATACGCAGTATTTT. Translation gives CASSVDRAGGTDTQYF.

The chain links TRBV6-1 to TRBJ2-7, with TRBD2 identical over 13 bases. Germline assignment: CDR1 MNHNS and CDR2 SASEGT. With 5 bases clipped from V and 7 bases from J, the junction kept 5 bases outside the gene matches. This CDR3 has 14 amino acids. The CDR3 reads CASSRTSGSGEQYF. For the CDR3, the DNA is TGTGCCAGCAGTCGGACTAGCGGGAGTGGTGAGCAGTACTTC.

This sequence joins TRBV29-1 and TRBJ2-6, with D hard to call. Per germline, CDR1 SQVTM and CDR2 ANQGSEA. Deletions cut 5 bases from V and 0 bases from J, with 5 bases between. The CDR3 runs to 13 residues. The CDR3 spells CSVQISGANVLTF. The DNA for the CDR3 is TGCAGCGTTCAAATCTCTGGGGCCAACGTCCTGACTTTC.

This clonotype was observed at least ten times. The genes are TRBV12-3 or TRBV12-4 and TRBJ1-5; no reliable D call. V dropped 6 bases and J dropped 6 bases, with 15 bases sitting between them. The CDR3 consists of 14 residues. CDR3 sequence (DNA): TGTGCCAGCAGCCCTGTTGAAGAGGGTCAGCCCCAGCATTTT. Translated: CASSPVEEGQPQHF.

This clonotype appeared a few times. V gene TRBV12-3 or TRBV12-4 combines with J gene TRBJ2-4; 13 bases are a match to TRBD2. The CDR3 is made up of 16 amino acids. V lost 1 base to trimming and J lost 4 bases; unmatched junction nucleotides: 1. The CDR3 DNA reads TGTGCCAGCAGTTTAGTGACTAGCGGGAGGAAAAACATTCAGTACTTC. Translation gives CASSLVTSGRKNIQYF.

The chain uses TRBV11-2 and TRBJ2-7; 13 bases are a match to TRBD2. Germline CDR1 and CDR2: SGHAT and FQNNGV. The trim removed 5 bases at V and 3 bases at J, leaving 4 bases unmatched. The CDR3 extends over 15 amino acids. The CDR3 bases are TGTGCCAGCAGCCCGGGACTAGCGGGATTCTACGAGCAGTACTTC. Translating gives CASSPGLAGFYEQYF.

This clonotype has at least ten counts. The DNA for the CDR3 is TGTGCCAGCAAATCGTCGGTCGACAGAACCTACGAGCAGTACTTC. Encoded protein: CASKSSVDRTYEQYF. The chain is built from TRBV6-1 and TRBJ2-7; possibly TRBD1 for D (5 bases). Per germline, CDR1 MNHNS and CDR2 SASEGT. The CDR3 consists of 15 residues. Trimming pared 7 bases from V and 2 bases from J, leaving 18 bases between.

The chain is built from TRBV7-8 and TRBJ2-5; TRBD2 might be the D (6 bases). The germline CDR1 and CDR2 sequences are SGHVS and FQNEAQ. The ends were cut back, 5 bases at V and 5 bases at J, with 15 bases in the middle. CDR3 length equals 14 residues. For the CDR3, the DNA is TGTGCCAGCAGCGTCGGGACTGGCCGGGAGACCCAGTACTTC. It codes for CASSVGTGRETQYF.

V and J are TRBV18 and TRBJ2-1; 9 nucleotides line up with TRBD1. The CDR3 length is 15 residues. Germline assignment: CDR1 KGHSH and CDR2 LQKENI. Unmatched junction bases numbered 6, after V lost 3 bases and J lost 6 bases. The CDR3 protein is CASSPRDRVSNEQFF. Here the CDR3 DNA reads TGTGCCAGCTCACCCCGGGACAGGGTCAGCAATGAGCAGTTCTTC.

This clonotype was counted at least ten times. V gene TRBV7-2 combines with J gene TRBJ2-3; 7 nucleotides agree with TRBD1. J was trimmed by 4 bases and V by 6 bases; bases with no gene match: 7. The CDR3 extends over 14 amino acids. Germline V gene sequence: CDR1 SGHTA, CDR2 FQGNSA. The CDR3 DNA sequence: TGTGCCAGCAGTACAGGGGAAGTAGCAGATACGCAGTATTTT. The encoded protein is CASSTGEVADTQYF.

This chain connects TRBV13 to TRBJ2-1; the D gene is possibly TRBD1 (5 bases). V was cut by 3 bases and J by 10 bases, with 13 bases left in between. The CDR3 runs 13 residues. CDR1 is PRHDT and CDR2 is FYEKMQ in the germline V gene (reference sequence). The CDR3 DNA is TGTGCCAGCAGCTTCCAGGGTACAGGCGAGCAGTTCTTC. Protein sequence: CASSFQGTGEQFF.